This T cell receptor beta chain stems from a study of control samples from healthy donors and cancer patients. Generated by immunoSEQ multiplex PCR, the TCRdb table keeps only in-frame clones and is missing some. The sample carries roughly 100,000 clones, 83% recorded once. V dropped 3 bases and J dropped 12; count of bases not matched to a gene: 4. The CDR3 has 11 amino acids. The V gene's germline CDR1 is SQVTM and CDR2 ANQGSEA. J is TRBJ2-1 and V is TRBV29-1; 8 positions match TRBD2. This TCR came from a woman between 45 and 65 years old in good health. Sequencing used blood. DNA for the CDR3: TGCAGCGTTGAGCTTCGGGAGGGGCAGTTCTTC. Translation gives CSVELREGQFF.